A single sample gave rise to the 20 T cell receptor beta chains below, sequenced in a study of T cells in women clearing cervical HPV infection. The repertoire was sequenced with immunoSEQ multiplex PCR; TCRdb's copy has only in-frame clones and lacks some. The sample is made up of about 48,000 clones, and the top ten hold around 1.6% of it. The sequencing input was blood buffy coat. These receptors all stem from a woman aged 18 to 75 with a cervical HPV16 infection that either progressed to CIN3+ or cleared (not recorded which).

In the case of this clone: The read terminates 3 residues before the CDR3 end, so the remaining end is supplied by the germline J gene. The chain links TRBV19 to TRBJ2-3; TRBD2 matches 8 bases. J was trimmed by 2 bases and V by 4 bases; bases with no gene match: 2. Germline V lookup: CDR1 LNHDA, CDR2 SQIVND (reference sequence). The CDR3 loop spans 14 amino acids. CDR3 loop: CASSSGRLTDTQYF. Partial CDR3 DNA: TGTGCCAGTAGTAGCGGGAGGCTCACAGATACG.

A remark on this clone: The read finishes 3 residues shy of the CDR3 end, and the germline J gene is used to complete it. V usage is TRBV19 and J usage is TRBJ1-5, with unresolved D. The CDR3 has 15 residues. With 8 bases removed from V and 2 bases from J, the gap between germline ends came to 16 bases. Germline lookup yields CDR1 LNHDA and CDR2 SQIVND (reference sequence). The CDR3 DNA, read in part, is TGTGCCAGTCTCTCCAAGTTCCAGGGCAATCAGCCC. Protein sequence: CASLSKFQGNQP. The whole CDR3 is CASLSKFQGNQPQHF.

In regard to this clone: The DNA ends 3 residues before the CDR3 does, and the rest of the CDR3 is filled in from the germline J gene. The chain couples TRBV29-1 to TRBJ2-1; TRBD2 aligns across 7 bases. Germline V CDR1 and CDR2: SQVTM, ANQGSEA. V shed 6 bases, J shed 2 bases, and the junction held 4 bases outside the gene matches. CDR3 length: 13 amino acids. The DNA read from the CDR3 is TGCAGCGTGGGGGGGGGTACCTACAATGAG. This sequence encodes CSVGGGTYNE. The full CDR3 protein reads CSVGGGTYNEQFF.

Remarks on this clone: The read is 3 residues too short to cover the CDR3 end, so that end is filled in from the germline J gene. The chain links TRBV20-1 to TRBJ1-1; D unresolved. The CDR3 spans 13 residues. The V gene's germline CDR1 is DFQATT and CDR2 SNEGSKA (reference sequence). Deletions cut 7 bases from V and 0 bases from J, with 12 bases between. CDR3 bases read: TGCAGTGGCGGCGTAAGCATGAACACTGAA. Its translation: CSGGVSMNTE. The entire CDR3 protein is CSGGVSMNTEAFF.

The CDR3 protein is CSAATRMNTEAFF. Incomplete CDR3 DNA: TGCAGTGCTGCGACACGTATGAACACTGAA. This chain connects TRBV20-1 to TRBJ1-1; no definite D call. The read ends 3 residues before the CDR3 terminus; that terminus is restored from the germline J gene. This CDR3 is built from 13 residues. CDR1 is DFQATT and CDR2 is SNEGSKA in the germline V gene (reference sequence). The germline V and J ends were trimmed by 5 bases and 0 bases, with 10 bases remaining between them.

To note about this clone: With the read ending 3 residues before the CDR3 end, the germline J gene is used to fill in that end. The chain joins TRBV28 to TRBJ1-2; 7 bases agree with TRBD1. J was trimmed by 5 bases and V by 5 bases; bases with no gene match: 11. Germline CDR1 is MDHEN and CDR2 is SYDVKM. The CDR3 totals 15 residues. Incomplete CDR3 DNA: TGTGCCAGCAGTCTACGGACAGGTCGGGGGTATGGC. It is translated as CASSLRTGRGYG. The full CDR3 protein reads CASSLRTGRGYGYTF.

Details on this clone: The read gets to within 3 residues of the CDR3 end, and the germline J gene fills in the rest. V gene TRBV5-4 combines with J gene TRBJ2-2; 9 nucleotides align to TRBD2. The CDR3 consists of 15 residues. The germline gives CDR1 SGHNT, CDR2 YYREEE (reference sequence). The V gene end was trimmed by 4 bases and the J gene end by 4 bases; junction bases not matched to a gene: 5. The chain's CDR3 is CASSPTSGPTGELFF. The part of the CDR3 DNA that was read is TGTGCCAGCAGCCCAACTAGCGGGCCCACCGGGGAG.

Details on this clone: The read finishes 3 residues shy of the CDR3 end, and the germline J gene is used to complete it. The chain combines TRBV4-2 with TRBJ1-1, with D hard to call. The germline V and J ends were trimmed by 1 base and 3 bases, with 6 bases remaining between them. This CDR3 comprises 13 residues. Per germline, CDR1 LGHNA and CDR2 YNFKEQ. The chain's CDR3 is CASSQVGYTEAFF. CDR3 DNA (partial): TGTGCCAGCAGCCAAGTTGGCTACACTGAA.

Turning to this clone: The read stops 3 residues short of the end of the CDR3; the missing end is completed from the germline J gene. The J gene is TRBJ2-1, the V gene TRBV10-2; no firm D call. V gave up 6 bases and J gave up 3 bases, with 18 bases separating them. Germline loops: CDR1 WSHSY, CDR2 SAAADI. There are 16 residues in the CDR3. The part of the CDR3 DNA that was read is TGCGCCAGCAGCCCCTACGCAACCGACATCTACAATGAG. It is translated as CASSPYATDIYNE. The complete CDR3 sequence is CASSPYATDIYNEQFF.

Concerning this clone: The missing CDR3 end, 3 residues past where the read stops, is filled in from the germline J gene. The chain links TRBV29-1 to TRBJ2-3, with 9 bases fitting TRBD2. Germline loops: CDR1 SQVTM, CDR2 ANQGSEA. Losses at the gene ends were 1 base for V and 3 bases for J; bases not matched to a gene: 2. The CDR3 is 14 amino acids. This CDR3 is CSVEGLAGTDTQYF. Partial CDR3 DNA: TGCAGCGTTGAAGGGCTAGCGGGAACAGATACG.

To note about this clone: Sequencing ends 3 residues short of the CDR3 end; the germline J gene provides the rest. V usage is TRBV10-3 and J usage is TRBJ1-2; D is ambiguous. Germline V gives CDR1 ENHRY, CDR2 SYGVKD. Trimming stripped 3 bases from V and 3 bases from J, with 8 bases between. This CDR3 region has 13 residues. CDR3 DNA, as far as it was read: TGTGCCATCAGTGAAGCCGGGGACTATGGC. Protein: CAISEAGDYG. The entire CDR3 protein is CAISEAGDYGYTF.

As to this clone: The read falls 3 residues short of the CDR3 end, and the missing part is taken from the germline J gene. The rearrangement uses TRBV10-2 and TRBJ1-1; D unresolved. Germline V lookup: CDR1 WSHSY, CDR2 SAAADI. CDR3 length: 12 residues. The V and J ends lost 5 bases and 1 base respectively, with 5 bases between them. The CDR3 sequence is CASSRQNTEAFF. The part of the CDR3 DNA that was read is TGCGCCAGCAGTAGACAGAACACTGAA.

As concerns this clone: The read comes to an end 3 residues before the CDR3 does, leaving the germline J gene to fill in the end. The chain combines TRBV5-4 with TRBJ1-2, with 7 nucleotides matching TRBD1. CDR3 length: 15 amino acids. The V and J ends lost 4 bases and 4 bases, in that order; junction bases with no gene match: 10. CDR1 and CDR2 from the germline V gene are SGHNT and YYREEE (reference sequence). CDR3 sequence: CASSRGGESSYGYTF. The CDR3 bases that were read are TGTGCCAGCAGCCGAGGGGGCGAGTCCAGCTATGGC.

A word on this clone: The CDR3 extends 3 residues past the end of the read, so its final part is completed from the germline J gene. The rearrangement joins TRBV19 to TRBJ1-5, with TRBD1 matching 7 bases. Losses at the gene ends were 3 bases for V and 6 bases for J; bases not matched to a gene: 14. CDR1 and CDR2 (germline): LNHDA, SQIVND (reference sequence). The CDR3 loop spans 17 amino acids. The CDR3 reads CASSIKRGWQGGQPQHF. Partial CDR3 DNA: TGTGCCAGTAGTATTAAAAGGGGCTGGCAGGGGGGTCAGCCC.

Turning to this clone: The sequenced fragment ends 3 residues before the CDR3 boundary, so the rest is inferred from the germline J gene. The rearrangement joins TRBV5-1 to TRBJ1-1; D is possibly TRBD1 (6 bases). This CDR3 comprises 18 residues. The germline V and J ends were trimmed by 0 bases and 0 bases, with 18 bases remaining between them. Per the germline V gene, CDR1 is SGHRS and CDR2 is YFSETQ. CDR3 residues: CASSLANRATGLNTEAFF. The part of the CDR3 DNA that was read is TGCGCCAGCAGCTTGGCAAACAGGGCGACAGGATTGAACACTGAA.

Concerning this clone: The missing CDR3 end, 3 residues past where the read stops, is filled in from the germline J gene. This chain uses TRBV5-1 with TRBJ2-1; 9 bases are shared with TRBD1. The CDR3 is 15 residues long. With 4 bases clipped from V and 6 bases from J, the junction kept 8 bases outside the gene matches. Germline loops: CDR1 SGHRS, CDR2 YFSETQ. The CDR3 sequence is CASSLQGARGNEQFF. The sequenced part of the CDR3 DNA is TGCGCCAGCAGCCTACAGGGGGCGAGGGGCAATGAG.

This CDR3 is CASRRGAWDRASEKLFF. CDR3 DNA (partial): TGTGCCAGCAGGCGAGGAGCCTGGGACAGGGCGAGTGAAAAA. The V call is TRBV28, the J call TRBJ1-4; 9 bases agree with TRBD1. The missing CDR3 end, 3 residues past where the read stops, is filled in from the germline J gene. V was pared by 6 bases and J by 7 bases, with 15 bases of the junction left unmatched. The V gene's germline CDR1 is MDHEN and CDR2 SYDVKM. The CDR3 consists of 17 residues.

In regard to this clone: With the read ending 3 residues before the CDR3 end, the germline J gene is used to fill in that end. This sample includes further DNA sequences coding for the same CDR3. This chain joins TRBV7-2 and TRBJ2-1, with 9 positions matching TRBD2. Germline V gene data show CDR1 as SGHTA and CDR2 as FQGNSA. CDR3 length: 15 amino acids. Trimming took 3 bases from V and 5 from J; bases not matched to a gene: 5. The DNA read from the CDR3 is TGTGCCAGCAGCTTGACTAGCGGACGTCACAATGAG. Protein product: CASSLTSGRHNE. The full CDR3 reads CASSLTSGRHNEQFF.

CDR3 bases read: TGTGCCAGCAGCGGACTAGAGTGGTTCGGTGAG. The encoded protein is CASSGLEWFGE. The entire CDR3 protein reads CASSGLEWFGEQFF. The V gene is TRBV9, the J gene TRBJ2-1, with D maybe TRBD2 (6 bases). Sequencing ends 3 residues short of the CDR3 end; the germline J gene provides the rest. V lost 3 bases and J lost 9, with 16 bases in between. The CDR3 sequence is 14 residues long. Germline V lookup: CDR1 SGDLS, CDR2 YYNGEE.

As to this clone: Read coverage stops 3 residues before the CDR3 terminus; the germline J gene supplies the remainder. The gene calls are TRBV30 and TRBJ2-1, with 14 bases aligning to TRBD2. The germline V gene has CDR1 GTSNPN and CDR2 SVGIG (reference sequence). The CDR3 has 15 residues. Germline trimming cut 3 bases from V and 2 bases from J; bases unmatched to any gene: 0. CDR3 DNA (partial): TGTGCCTGGAGGGGACTAGCGGGGGCCTACAATGAG. It yields the protein CAWRGLAGAYNE. Given in full, the CDR3 is CAWRGLAGAYNEQFF.